This T cell receptor (beta chain) was obtained from a study of blood T cell repertoires in COVID-19. At the level of the study: T cells, B-cell-depleted T cells, or PBMCs supplied cDNA or gDNA.

Here immunoSEQ multiplex PCR was the method, and the copy in TCRdb shows in-frame clones only, minus some. The sample contains around 240,000 clones, 70% to 90% of which appear only once. Germline V gene sequence: CDR1 MNHEY, CDR2 SVGAGI. The V and J ends lost 6 bases and 4 bases respectively, with 6 bases between them. This CDR3 region has 11 residues. The specimen sequenced was peripheral blood. The V gene is TRBV6-5, the J gene TRBJ1-2; no firm D call. The clonotype originates from a man aged 35 to 55 with acute or convalescent COVID-19. CDR3 in DNA: TGTGCCAGCAGGGAGGGCTATGGCTACACCTTC. It translates to CASREGYGYTF.